These T cell receptor beta chains were read from a single sample in a study of blood T cell repertoires in COVID-19. The table came from immunoSEQ multiplex PCR; TCRdb's copy has only in-frame clones and leaves some out. The data show about 310,000 clones, approximately 90% seen once. Sequencing input: PBMCs or T cells enriched from blood (not recorded which). The receptors originated from a woman between 18 and 30 years old who had recovered from COVID-19. Each CDR3 is given with its conserved first and last residue. The D gene is left open where the match is weak. Expanded clones get a size class; other rows say once, few or many, or leave the size out.

v_gene	d_gene	j_gene	abundance	CDR3nt	CDR3aa
TRBV5-1	TRBD2	TRBJ2-5	NA	TGCGCCAGCCATCCCCGGGCGGGGGTCCGAGAGACCCAGTACTTC	CASHPRAGVRETQYF
TRBV29-1	TRBD1	TRBJ1-1	NA	TGCAGCGTCCGACAGGGGGCTGGAAACACTGAAGCTTTCTTT	CSVRQGAGNTEAFF
TRBV28	TRBD1	TRBJ1-2	NA	TGTGCCAGCAGTTTAATTTTAGGGACAGCGAACTATGGCTACACCTTC	CASSLILGTANYGYTF
TRBV5-1	TRBD2	TRBJ2-5	NA	TGCGCCAGCAGCTCCGGGACTAGCGCTCACCAAGAGACCCAGTACTTC	CASSSGTSAHQETQYF
TRBV7-3	NA	TRBJ2-1	NA	TGTGCCAGCAGTTCAGCGACAGGACCCTTTGAGCAGTTCTTC	CASSSATGPFEQFF
TRBV5-6	NA	TRBJ1-2	NA	TGTGCCAGCAGCTTGGAAGGGGAATATGGCTACACCTTC	CASSLEGEYGYTF
TRBV28	TRBD1	TRBJ2-7	few	TGTGCCAGCAGTCCTTGGACAGGGGGCATGGACGAGCAGTACTTC	CASSPWTGGMDEQYF
TRBV19	TRBD1	TRBJ1-2	NA	TGTGCCAGTAGTACCACCGCCGGGACAGGGAATGGCTACACCTTC	CASSTTAGTGNGYTF
TRBV28	NA	TRBJ2-7	NA	TGTGCCAGCAGTTTTGGGCGTGGATACGAGCAGTACTTC	CASSFGRGYEQYF
TRBV18	TRBD2	TRBJ2-7	NA	TGTGCCAGCTCTACTACGCTAGCGGCCTACGAGCAGTACTTC	CASSTTLAAYEQYF
TRBV7-6	TRBD2	TRBJ2-5	few	TGTGCCAGCAGCTTAACGACTAGCGTAAAAGAGACCCAGTACTTC	CASSLTTSVKETQYF
TRBV28	NA	TRBJ1-5	NA	TGTGCCAGCAGTCCCCTGCGGGCAGATAGCAATCAGCCCCAGCATTTT	CASSPLRADSNQPQHF
TRBV7-2	NA	TRBJ2-5	NA	TGTGCCAGCAGCTTCGGGGAGGCAGAGACCCAGTACTTC	CASSFGEAETQYF
TRBV2	NA	TRBJ2-5	once	TGTGCCAGCACCTTGACGTGGGCAGGAGGTCCAGAGACCCAGTACTTC	CASTLTWAGGPETQYF
TRBV5-4	NA	TRBJ1-5	NA	TGTGCCAGCAGCCTGGGCGGGGGGGATGTTCAGCCCCAGCATTTT	CASSLGGGDVQPQHF
TRBV5-1	NA	TRBJ2-1	NA	TGCGCCAGCAGCTGGGGACTGGGCAATGAGCAGTTCTTC	CASSWGLGNEQFF
TRBV15	TRBD1	TRBJ2-7	NA	TGTGCCACCAGCAGAGGCGAATTACAGGGGCCAGGCGAGCAGTACTTC	CATSRGELQGPGEQYF
TRBV27	TRBD1	TRBJ1-5	NA	TGTGCCAGCAGTCTGGACAGGGGAGGAGGACAGCCCCAGCATTTT	CASSLDRGGGQPQHF
TRBV28	NA	TRBJ1-5	NA	TGTGCCAGCAGTTTACCGACCATAGGGGGTCAGCCCCAGCATTTT	CASSLPTIGGQPQHF
TRBV30	TRBD2	TRBJ2-5	NA	TGTGCCTGGAGTGTATGGCGGGGGGGCCCAGAGACCCAGTACTTC	CAWSVWRGGPETQYF
TRBV27	NA	TRBJ2-2	NA	TGTGCCAGCAGCCGGAACACCGGGGAGCTGTTTTTT	CASSRNTGELFF
TRBV19	NA	TRBJ1-1	NA	TGTGCCGCCCAGGGGCAGGGTCGGGACACTGAAGCTTTCTTT	CAAQGQGRDTEAFF
TRBV28	NA	TRBJ1-4	NA	TGTGCCAGCAGTTTCTCTCAGGGAGGAGAAAAACTGTTTTTT	CASSFSQGGEKLFF
TRBV4-3	TRBD2	TRBJ2-2	NA	TGCGCCAGCAGCCAAGGCGCGGGGGATGACACCGGGGAGCTGTTTTTT	CASSQGAGDDTGELFF
TRBV9	TRBD2	TRBJ2-4	NA	TGTGCCAGCAGCCCTCTTCCGAGTGGGTTAGCTAGCGGGAGGGGAAACATTCAGTACTTC	CASSPLPSGLASGRGNIQYF
TRBV5-1	TRBD1	TRBJ2-5	NA	TGCGCCAGCAGCTTGGCGGACAGGCAAGAGACCCAGTACTTC	CASSLADRQETQYF
TRBV10-3	NA	TRBJ1-1	NA	TGTGCCGTAGGATCGGGAGTGAACACTGAAGCTTTCTTT	CAVGSGVNTEAFF
TRBV5-1	TRBD2	TRBJ2-5	NA	TGCGCCAGCAGCTGGACTAGCGGAGTTCAAGAGACCCAGTACTTC	CASSWTSGVQETQYF
TRBV4-3	NA	TRBJ1-2	NA	TGCGCCAGCAGCCAAGCGCTCGGGTACTATGGCTACACCTTC	CASSQALGYYGYTF
TRBV4-3	TRBD1	TRBJ1-2	NA	TGCGCCAGCAGCCAAACTACAGGGGGCGGGGGTAACTATGGCTACACCTTC	CASSQTTGGGGNYGYTF
TRBV7-2	NA	TRBJ1-2	NA	TGTGCCAGCAGCCAGGGTTCAGGCAGGGTGTACTATGGCTACACCTTC	CASSQGSGRVYYGYTF